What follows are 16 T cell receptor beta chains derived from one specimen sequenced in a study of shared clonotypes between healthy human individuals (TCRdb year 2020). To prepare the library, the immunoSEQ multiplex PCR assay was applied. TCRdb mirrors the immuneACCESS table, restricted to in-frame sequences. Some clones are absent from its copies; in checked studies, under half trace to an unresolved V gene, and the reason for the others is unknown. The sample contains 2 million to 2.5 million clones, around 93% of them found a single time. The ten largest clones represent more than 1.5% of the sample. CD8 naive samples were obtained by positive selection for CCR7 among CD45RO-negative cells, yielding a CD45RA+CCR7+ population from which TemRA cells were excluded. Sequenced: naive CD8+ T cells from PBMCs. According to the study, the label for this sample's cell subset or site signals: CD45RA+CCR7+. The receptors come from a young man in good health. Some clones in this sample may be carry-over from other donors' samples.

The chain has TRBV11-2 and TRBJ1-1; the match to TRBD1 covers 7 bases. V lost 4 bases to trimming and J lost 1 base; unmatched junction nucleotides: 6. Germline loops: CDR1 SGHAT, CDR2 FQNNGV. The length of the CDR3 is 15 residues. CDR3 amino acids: CASSSGWTGNTEAFF. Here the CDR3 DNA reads TGTGCCAGCAGCTCAGGATGGACAGGGAACACTGAAGCTTTCTTT.

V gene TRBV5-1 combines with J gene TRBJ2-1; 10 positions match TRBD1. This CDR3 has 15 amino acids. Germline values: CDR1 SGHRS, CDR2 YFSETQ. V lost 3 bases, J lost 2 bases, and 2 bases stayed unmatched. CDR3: CASSSGQGTYNEQFF. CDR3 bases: TGCGCCAGCAGCTCGGGACAGGGGACCTACAATGAGCAGTTCTTC.

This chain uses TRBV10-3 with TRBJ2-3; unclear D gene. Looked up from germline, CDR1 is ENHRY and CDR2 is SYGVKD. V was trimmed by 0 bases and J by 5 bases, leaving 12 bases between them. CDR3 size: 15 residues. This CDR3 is CAISESRSQVDTQYF. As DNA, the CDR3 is TGTGCCATCAGTGAGTCGAGGAGCCAAGTAGATACGCAGTATTTT.

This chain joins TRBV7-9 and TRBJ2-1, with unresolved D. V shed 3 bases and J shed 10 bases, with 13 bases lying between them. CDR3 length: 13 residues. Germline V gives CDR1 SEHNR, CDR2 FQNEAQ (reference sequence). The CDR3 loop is CASSFLKDREQFF. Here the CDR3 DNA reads TGTGCCAGCAGCTTTCTTAAGGACCGGGAGCAGTTCTTC.

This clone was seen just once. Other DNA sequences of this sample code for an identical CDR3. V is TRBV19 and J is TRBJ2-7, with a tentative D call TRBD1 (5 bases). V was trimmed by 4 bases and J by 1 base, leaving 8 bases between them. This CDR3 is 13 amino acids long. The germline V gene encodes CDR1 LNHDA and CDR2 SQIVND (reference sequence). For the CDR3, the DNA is TGTGCCAGTAGTAAGACAGATTCCTACGAGCAGTACTTC. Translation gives CASSKTDSYEQYF.

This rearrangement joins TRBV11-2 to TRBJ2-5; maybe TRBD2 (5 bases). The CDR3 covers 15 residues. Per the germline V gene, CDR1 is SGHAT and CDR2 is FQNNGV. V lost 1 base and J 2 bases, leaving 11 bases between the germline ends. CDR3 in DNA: TGTGCCAGCAGCTTAGTCCTGACGGGACAAGAGACCCAGTACTTC. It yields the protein CASSLVLTGQETQYF.

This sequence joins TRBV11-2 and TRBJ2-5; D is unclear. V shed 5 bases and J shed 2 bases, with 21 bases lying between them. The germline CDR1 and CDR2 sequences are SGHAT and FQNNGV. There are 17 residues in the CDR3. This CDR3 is CASSRTLRTVLQETQYF. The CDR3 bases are TGTGCCAGCAGCCGGACCCTTCGTACGGTCTTGCAAGAGACCCAGTACTTC.

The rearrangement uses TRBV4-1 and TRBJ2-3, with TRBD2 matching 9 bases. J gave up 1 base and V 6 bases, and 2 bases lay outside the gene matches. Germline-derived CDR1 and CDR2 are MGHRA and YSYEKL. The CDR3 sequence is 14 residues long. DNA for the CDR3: TGCGCCAGCAGAGGACTAGCGCGCACAGATACGCAGTATTTT. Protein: CASRGLARTDTQYF.

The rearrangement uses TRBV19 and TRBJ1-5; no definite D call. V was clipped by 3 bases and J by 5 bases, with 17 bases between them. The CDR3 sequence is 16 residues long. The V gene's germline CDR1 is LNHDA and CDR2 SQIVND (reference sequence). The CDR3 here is CASSIQAFHADQPQHF. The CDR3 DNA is TGTGCCAGTAGTATCCAGGCCTTCCATGCAGATCAGCCCCAGCATTTT.

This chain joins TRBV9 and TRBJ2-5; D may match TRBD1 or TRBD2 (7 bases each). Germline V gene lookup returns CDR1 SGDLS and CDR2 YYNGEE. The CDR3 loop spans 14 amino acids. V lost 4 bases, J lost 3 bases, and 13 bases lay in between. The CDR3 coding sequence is TGTGCCAGCAGCCCGCAGGGGGGGAAAGAGACCCAGTACTTC. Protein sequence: CASSPQGGKETQYF.

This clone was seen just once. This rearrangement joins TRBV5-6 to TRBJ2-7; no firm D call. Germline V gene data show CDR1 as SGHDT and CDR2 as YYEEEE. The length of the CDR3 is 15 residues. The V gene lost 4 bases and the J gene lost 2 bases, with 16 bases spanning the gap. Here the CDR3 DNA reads TGTGCCAGCAGCCCATACACCGGGTTCCCCTACGAGCAGTACTTC. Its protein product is CASSPYTGFPYEQYF.

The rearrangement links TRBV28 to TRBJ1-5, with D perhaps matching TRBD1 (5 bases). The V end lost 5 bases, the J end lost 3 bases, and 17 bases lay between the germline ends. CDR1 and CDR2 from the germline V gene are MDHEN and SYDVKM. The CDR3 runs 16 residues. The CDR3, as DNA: TGTGCCAGCAGTCCCCCCGGTCGACAGTACAATCAGCCCCAGCATTTT. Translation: CASSPPGRQYNQPQHF.

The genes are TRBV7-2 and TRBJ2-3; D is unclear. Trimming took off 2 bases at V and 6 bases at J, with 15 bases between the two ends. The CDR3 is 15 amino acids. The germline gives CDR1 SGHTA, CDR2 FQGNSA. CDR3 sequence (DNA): TGTGCCAGCAGCTTACCCAAGGCGGCCAGCGATACGCAGTATTTT. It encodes CASSLPKAASDTQYF.

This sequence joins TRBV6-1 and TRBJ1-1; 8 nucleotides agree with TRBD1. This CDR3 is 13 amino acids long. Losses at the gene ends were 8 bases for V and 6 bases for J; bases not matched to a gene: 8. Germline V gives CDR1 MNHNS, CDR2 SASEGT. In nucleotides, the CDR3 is TGTGCCAGCGAGGACAGGGAATACGCTGAAGCTTTCTTT. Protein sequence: CASEDREYAEAFF.

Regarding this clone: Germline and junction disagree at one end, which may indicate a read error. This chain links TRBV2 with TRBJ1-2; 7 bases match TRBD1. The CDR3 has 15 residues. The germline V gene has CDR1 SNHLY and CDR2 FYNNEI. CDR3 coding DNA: TGTGCCAGCACTGAATGGGTAGGGGGCAACTATGGCTACACCTTC. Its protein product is CASTEWVGGNYGYTF.

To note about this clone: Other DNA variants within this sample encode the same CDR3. The CDR3 here is CASSLGSYEQYF. The CDR3 DNA reads as TGTGCCAGCAGCCTTGGCAGCTACGAGCAGTACTTC. This rearrangement joins TRBV7-9 to TRBJ2-7; D uncertain. Germline CDR1 is SEHNR and CDR2 is FQNEAQ (reference sequence). The V and J ends lost 5 bases and 3 bases respectively, with 8 bases between them. The CDR3 is 12 amino acids.